A selection of T cell receptor beta chains follows, all from one sample in a study of T cells in Graves' hyperthyroidism and ophthalmopathy. In TCRdb, the multiplex PCR reads were re-called with MiXCR into one record per CDR3 protein. Here the sample spans 550,000 to 600,000 distinct CDR3 sequences, 16% being singletons. The sequenced material came from blood. These receptors all stem from a woman in her late teens or twenties with Graves' hyperthyroidism. CDR3s leave out the opening cysteine and the closing phenylalanine or tryptophan. The order of the fields is D gene, V gene, J gene, CDR3 protein. The D gene is left open where the match is weak.

.	TRBV27	TRBJ1-1	ASSLSSSGYTEAF
.	TRBV3-1	TRBJ2-3	ASSQDSSSTDTQY
.	TRBV20-1	TRBJ2-3	SAPTRATTYTQY
.	TRBV12-3/TRBV12-4	TRBJ2-3	ASSAGQTSTDTQY
TRBD2	TRBV4-3	TRBJ2-7	ASSPRASGYEQY
TRBD2	TRBV20-1	TRBJ2-1	SASLLAGGPSNEQF
TRBD2	TRBV2	TRBJ2-3	ASGRAGVTDTQY
.	TRBV9	TRBJ2-5	ASSGLRGQETQY
.	TRBV6-1	TRBJ1-2	ASRGGFDYGYT
TRBD2	TRBV10-2	TRBJ2-1	ASSEAAGSQF
TRBD1	TRBV18	TRBJ2-3	ASSPLGQGLTVTQY
TRBD1	TRBV20-1	TRBJ2-1	SLRDRVYNEQF
.	TRBV18	TRBJ1-5	ASSRGGDQPQH
TRBD2	TRBV19	TRBJ2-1	ASSMTSGNEQF
TRBD1	TRBV5-8	TRBJ1-2	ASSSSQGDYGYT
TRBD1	TRBV6-2/TRBV6-3	TRBJ1-5	ASSYVPLDREANQPQH
.	TRBV5-4	TRBJ2-2	ASSFQRTGELF
.	TRBV3-1	TRBJ2-2	ASRHTGTGELF
.	TRBV5-6	TRBJ2-7	ASREAGQSTYEQY
.	TRBV28	TRBJ2-7	ASTLGGYTYEQY
.	TRBV5-1	TRBJ2-7	ASSLGGSRSSYEQY
TRBD1	TRBV20-1	TRBJ1-1	SAPALTGDTEAF
TRBD2	TRBV20-1	TRBJ2-3	SARHSSGGALGRGPQY
.	TRBV20-1	TRBJ1-1	SAREVMNTEAF